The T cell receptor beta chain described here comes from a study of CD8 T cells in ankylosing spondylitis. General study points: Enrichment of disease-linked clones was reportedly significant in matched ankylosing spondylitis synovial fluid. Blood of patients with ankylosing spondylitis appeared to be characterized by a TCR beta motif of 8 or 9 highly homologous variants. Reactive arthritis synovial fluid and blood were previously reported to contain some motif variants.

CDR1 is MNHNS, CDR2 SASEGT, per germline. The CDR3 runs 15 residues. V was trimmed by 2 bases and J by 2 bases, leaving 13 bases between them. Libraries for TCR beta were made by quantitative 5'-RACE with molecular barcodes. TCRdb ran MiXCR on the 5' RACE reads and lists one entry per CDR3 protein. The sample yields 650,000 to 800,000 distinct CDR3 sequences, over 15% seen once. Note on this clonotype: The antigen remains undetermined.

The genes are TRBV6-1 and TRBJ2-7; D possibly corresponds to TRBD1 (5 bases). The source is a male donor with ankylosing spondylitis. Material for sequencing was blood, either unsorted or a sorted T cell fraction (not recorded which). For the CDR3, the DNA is TGTGCCAGCAGTGAAATTAGGGGCTCCCCCTACGAGCAGTACTTC. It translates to CASSEIRGSPYEQYF.